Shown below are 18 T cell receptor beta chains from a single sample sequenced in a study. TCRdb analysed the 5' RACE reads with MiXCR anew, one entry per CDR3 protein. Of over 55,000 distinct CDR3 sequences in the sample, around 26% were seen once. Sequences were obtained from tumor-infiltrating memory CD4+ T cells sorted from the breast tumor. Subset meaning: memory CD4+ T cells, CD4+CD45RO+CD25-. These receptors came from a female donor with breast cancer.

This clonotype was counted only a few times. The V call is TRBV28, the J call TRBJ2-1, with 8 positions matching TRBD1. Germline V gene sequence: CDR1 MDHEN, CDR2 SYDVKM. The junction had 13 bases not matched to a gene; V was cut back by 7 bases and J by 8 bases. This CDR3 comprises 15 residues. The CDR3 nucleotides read TGTGCCAGCACCTACTATGGACAGGGAGGAGATGAGCAGTTCTTC. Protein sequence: CASTYYGQGGDEQFF. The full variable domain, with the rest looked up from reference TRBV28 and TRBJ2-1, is DVKVTQSSRYLVKRTGEKVFLECVQDMDHENMFWYRQDPGLGLRLIYFSYDVKMKEKGDIPEGYSVSREKKERFSLILESASTNQTSMYLCASTYYGQGGDEQFFGPGTRLTVL.

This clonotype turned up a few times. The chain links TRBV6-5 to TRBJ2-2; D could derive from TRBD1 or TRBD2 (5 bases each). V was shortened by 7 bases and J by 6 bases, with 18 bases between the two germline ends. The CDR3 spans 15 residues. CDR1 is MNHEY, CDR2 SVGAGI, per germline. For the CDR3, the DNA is TGTGCCAGCAAGGTACAGCCAGGGAGCGCCGGGGAGCTGTTTTTT. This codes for CASKVQPGSAGELFF.

The CDR3 protein is CASSLPRDRGNTIYF. Here the CDR3 DNA reads TGTGCCAGCAGCCTACCACGAGACAGGGGGAACACCATATATTTT. This rearrangement joins TRBV11-2 to TRBJ1-3; 9 positions match TRBD1. This CDR3 has 15 residues. Germline V gene sequence: CDR1 SGHAT, CDR2 FQNNGV. V dropped 5 bases and J dropped 7; count of bases not matched to a gene: 9.

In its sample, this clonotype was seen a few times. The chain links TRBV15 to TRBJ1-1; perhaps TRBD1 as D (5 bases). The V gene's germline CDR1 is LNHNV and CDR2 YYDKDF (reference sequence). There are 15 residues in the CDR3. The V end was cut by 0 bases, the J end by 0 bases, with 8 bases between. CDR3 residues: CATSREGGVNTEAFF. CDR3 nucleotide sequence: TGTGCCACCAGCAGAGAGGGGGGGGTGAACACTGAAGCTTTCTTT.

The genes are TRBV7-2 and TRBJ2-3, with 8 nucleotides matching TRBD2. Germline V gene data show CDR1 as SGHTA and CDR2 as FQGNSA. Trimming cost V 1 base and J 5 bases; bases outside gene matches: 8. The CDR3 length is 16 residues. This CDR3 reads CASSLENRGGLDTQYF. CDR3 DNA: TGTGCCAGCAGCTTAGAGAATCGGGGGGGCCTAGATACGCAGTATTTT.

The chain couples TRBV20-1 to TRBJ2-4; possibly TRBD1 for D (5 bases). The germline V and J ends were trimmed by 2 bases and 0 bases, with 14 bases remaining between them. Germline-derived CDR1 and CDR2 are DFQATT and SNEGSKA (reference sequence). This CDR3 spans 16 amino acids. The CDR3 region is CSARIGHLLAKNIQYF. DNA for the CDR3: TGCAGTGCTAGAATTGGACACCTGCTAGCCAAAAACATTCAGTACTTC.

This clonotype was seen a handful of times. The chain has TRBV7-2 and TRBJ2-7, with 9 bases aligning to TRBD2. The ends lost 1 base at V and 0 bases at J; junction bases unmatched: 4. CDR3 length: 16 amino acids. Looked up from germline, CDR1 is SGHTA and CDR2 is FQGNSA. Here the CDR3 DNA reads TGTGCCAGCAGCTTAGTATTAGCGGGGGCCTCCTACGAGCAGTACTTC. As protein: CASSLVLAGASYEQYF.

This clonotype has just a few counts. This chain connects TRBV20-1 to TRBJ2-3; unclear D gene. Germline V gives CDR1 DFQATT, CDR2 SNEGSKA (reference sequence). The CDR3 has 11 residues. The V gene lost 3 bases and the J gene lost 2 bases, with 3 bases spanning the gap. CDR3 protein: CSASLTDTQYF. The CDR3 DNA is TGCAGTGCTAGTCTCACAGATACGCAGTATTTT.

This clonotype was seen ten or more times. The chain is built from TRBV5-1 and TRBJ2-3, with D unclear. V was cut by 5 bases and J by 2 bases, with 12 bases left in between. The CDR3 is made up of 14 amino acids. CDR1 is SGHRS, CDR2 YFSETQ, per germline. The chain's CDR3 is CASRGSTITDTQYF. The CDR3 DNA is TGCGCCAGCAGGGGGTCAACTATCACAGATACGCAGTATTTT.

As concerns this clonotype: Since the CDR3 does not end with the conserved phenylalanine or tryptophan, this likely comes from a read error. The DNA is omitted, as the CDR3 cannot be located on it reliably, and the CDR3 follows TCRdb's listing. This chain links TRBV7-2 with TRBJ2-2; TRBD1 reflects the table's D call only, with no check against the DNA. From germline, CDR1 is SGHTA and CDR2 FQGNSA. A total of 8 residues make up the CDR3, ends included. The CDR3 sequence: CASTGGGQ.

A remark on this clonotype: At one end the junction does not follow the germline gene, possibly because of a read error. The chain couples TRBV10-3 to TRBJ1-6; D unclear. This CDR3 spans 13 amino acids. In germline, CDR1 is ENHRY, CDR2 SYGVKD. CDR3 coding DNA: TGTGCCATCAGTGGGGCGGATAATACACCCCTCCACTTT. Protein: CAISGADNTPLHF.

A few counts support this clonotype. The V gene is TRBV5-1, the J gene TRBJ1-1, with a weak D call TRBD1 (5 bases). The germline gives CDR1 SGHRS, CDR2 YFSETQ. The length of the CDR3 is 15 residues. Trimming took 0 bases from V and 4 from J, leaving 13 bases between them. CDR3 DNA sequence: TGCGCCAGCAGCTTGGGGGGGACGGGGTCCACTGAAGCTTTCTTT. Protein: CASSLGGTGSTEAFF.

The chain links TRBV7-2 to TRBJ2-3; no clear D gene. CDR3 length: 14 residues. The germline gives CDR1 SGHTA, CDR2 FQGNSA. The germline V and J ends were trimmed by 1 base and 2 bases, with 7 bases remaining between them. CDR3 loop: CASSLGVTTDTQYF. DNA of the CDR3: TGTGCCAGCAGCTTAGGGGTAACCACAGATACGCAGTATTTT.

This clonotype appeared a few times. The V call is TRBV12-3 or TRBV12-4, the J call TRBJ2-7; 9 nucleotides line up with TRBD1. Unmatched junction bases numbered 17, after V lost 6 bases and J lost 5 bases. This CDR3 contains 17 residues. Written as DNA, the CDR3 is TGTGCCAGCAGCTTGGGGGGTACCGGGACAGGGACTCACGAGCAGTACTTC. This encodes CASSLGGTGTGTHEQYF.

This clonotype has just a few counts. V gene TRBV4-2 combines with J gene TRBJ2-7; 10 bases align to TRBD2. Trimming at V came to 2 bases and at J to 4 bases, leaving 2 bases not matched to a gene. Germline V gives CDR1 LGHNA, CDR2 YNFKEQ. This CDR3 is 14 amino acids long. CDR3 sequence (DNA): TGTGCCAGCAGCCAATTAGCGGGGGGTTACGAGCAGTACTTC. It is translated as CASSQLAGGYEQYF.

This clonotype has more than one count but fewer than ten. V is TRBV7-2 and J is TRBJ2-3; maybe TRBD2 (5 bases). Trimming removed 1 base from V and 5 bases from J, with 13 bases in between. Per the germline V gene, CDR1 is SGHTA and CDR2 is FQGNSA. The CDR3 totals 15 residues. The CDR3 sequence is CASSLDFSAGDTQYF. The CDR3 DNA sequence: TGTGCCAGCAGCTTAGACTTTAGCGCAGGAGATACGCAGTATTTT. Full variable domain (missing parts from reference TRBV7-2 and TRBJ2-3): GAGVSQSPSNKVTEKGKDVELRCDPISGHTALYWYRQSLGQGLEFLIYFQGNSAPDKSGLPSDRFSAERTGGSVSTLTIQRTQQEDSAVYLCASSLDFSAGDTQYFGPGTRLTVL.

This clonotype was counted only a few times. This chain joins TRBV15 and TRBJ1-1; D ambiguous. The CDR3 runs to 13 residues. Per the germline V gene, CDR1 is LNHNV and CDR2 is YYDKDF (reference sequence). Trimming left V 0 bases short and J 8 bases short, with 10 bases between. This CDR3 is CATSRDRMGEAFF. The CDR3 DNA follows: TGTGCCACCAGCAGAGATAGAATGGGCGAAGCTTTCTTT.

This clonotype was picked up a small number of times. The CDR3 here is CASSGGNTGELFF. In DNA form, the CDR3 reads TGCGCCAGCAGTGGTGGGAACACCGGGGAGCTGTTTTTT. J is TRBJ2-2 and V is TRBV5-1; D gene ambiguous. CDR3 size: 13 residues. Germline lookup yields CDR1 SGHRS and CDR2 YFSETQ. Trimming cost V 5 bases and J 1 base, with 6 bases left between them.